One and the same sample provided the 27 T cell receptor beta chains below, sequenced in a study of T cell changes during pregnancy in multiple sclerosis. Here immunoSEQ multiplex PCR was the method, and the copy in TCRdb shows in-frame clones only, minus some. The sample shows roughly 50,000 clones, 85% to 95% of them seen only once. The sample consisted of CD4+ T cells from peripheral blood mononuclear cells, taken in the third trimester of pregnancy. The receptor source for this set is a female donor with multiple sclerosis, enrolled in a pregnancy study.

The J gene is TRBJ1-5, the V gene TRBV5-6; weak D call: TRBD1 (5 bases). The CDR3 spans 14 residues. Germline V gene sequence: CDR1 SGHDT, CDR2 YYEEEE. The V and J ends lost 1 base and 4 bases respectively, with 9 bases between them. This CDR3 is CASSLLQANQPQHF. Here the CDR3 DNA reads TGTGCCAGCAGCTTGCTACAGGCTAATCAGCCCCAGCATTTT. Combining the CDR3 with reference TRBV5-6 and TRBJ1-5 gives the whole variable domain DAGVTQSPTHLIKTRGQQVTLRCSPKSGHDTVSWYQQALGQGPQFIFQYYEEEERQRGNFPDRFSGHQFPNYSSELNVNALLLGDSALYLCASSLLQANQPQHFGDGTRLSIL.

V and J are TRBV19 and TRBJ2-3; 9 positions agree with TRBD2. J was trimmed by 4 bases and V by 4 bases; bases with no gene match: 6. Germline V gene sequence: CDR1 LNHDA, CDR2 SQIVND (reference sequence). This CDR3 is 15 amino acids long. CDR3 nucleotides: TGTGCCAGTAGTAGGGCTAGCGGGATAGCAGATACGCAGTATTTT. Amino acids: CASSRASGIADTQYF.

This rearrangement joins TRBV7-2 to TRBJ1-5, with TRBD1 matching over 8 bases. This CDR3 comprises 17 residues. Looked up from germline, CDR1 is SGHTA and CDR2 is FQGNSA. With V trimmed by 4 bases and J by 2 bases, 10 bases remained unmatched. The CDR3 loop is CASSSSTGGRGNQPQHF. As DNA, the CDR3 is TGTGCCAGCAGCTCATCTACAGGGGGGAGAGGCAATCAGCCCCAGCATTTT. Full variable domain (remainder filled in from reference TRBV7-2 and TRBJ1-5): GAGVSQSPSNKVTEKGKDVELRCDPISGHTALYWYRQSLGQGLEFLIYFQGNSAPDKSGLPSDRFSAERTGGSVSTLTIQRTQQEDSAVYLCASSSSTGGRGNQPQHFGDGTRLSIL.

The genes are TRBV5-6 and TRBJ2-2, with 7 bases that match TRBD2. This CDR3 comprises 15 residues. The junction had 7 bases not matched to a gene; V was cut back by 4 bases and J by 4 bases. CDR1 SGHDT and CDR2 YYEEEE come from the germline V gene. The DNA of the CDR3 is TGTGCCAGCAGCCACCCAGCGGGAACCACCGGGGAGCTGTTTTTT. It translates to CASSHPAGTTGELFF.

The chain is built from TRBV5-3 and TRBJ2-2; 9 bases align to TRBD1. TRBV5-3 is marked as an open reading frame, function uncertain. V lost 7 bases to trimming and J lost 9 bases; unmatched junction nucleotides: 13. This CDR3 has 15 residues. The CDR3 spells CARATGTGCTRELFF. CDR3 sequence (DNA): TGTGCCAGAGCTACCGGGACAGGGTGTACTAGGGAGCTGTTTTTT.

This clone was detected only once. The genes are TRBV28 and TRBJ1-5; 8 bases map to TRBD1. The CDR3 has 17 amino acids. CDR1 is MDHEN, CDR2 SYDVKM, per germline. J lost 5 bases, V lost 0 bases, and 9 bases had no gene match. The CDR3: CASSLWIPDREDQPQHF. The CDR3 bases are TGTGCCAGCAGTTTATGGATACCGGACAGGGAGGATCAGCCCCAGCATTTT.

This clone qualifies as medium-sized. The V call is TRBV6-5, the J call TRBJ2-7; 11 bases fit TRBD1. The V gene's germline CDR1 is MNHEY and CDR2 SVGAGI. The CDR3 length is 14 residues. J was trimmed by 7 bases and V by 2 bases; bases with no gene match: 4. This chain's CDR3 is CASSYHGTGGEQYF. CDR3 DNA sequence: TGTGCCAGCAGTTACCACGGGACAGGGGGTGAGCAGTACTTC.

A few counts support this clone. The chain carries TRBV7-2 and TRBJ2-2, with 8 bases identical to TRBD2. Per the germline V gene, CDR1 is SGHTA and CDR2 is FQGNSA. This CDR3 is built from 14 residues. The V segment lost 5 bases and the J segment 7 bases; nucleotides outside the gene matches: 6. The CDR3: CASSETSVGGELFF. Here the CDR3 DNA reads TGTGCCAGCAGCGAGACTAGCGTCGGCGGGGAGCTGTTTTTT.

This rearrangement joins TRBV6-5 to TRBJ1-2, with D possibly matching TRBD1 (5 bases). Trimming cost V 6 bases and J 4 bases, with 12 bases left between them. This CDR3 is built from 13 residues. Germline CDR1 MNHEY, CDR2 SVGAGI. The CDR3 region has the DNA TGTGCCAGCAGGCCTGGACACATCTATGGCTACACCTTC. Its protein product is CASRPGHIYGYTF.

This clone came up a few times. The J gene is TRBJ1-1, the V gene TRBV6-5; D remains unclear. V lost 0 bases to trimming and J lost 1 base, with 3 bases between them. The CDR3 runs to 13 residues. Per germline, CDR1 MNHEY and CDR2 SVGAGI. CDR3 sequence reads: CASSYSRNTEAFF. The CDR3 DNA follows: TGTGCCAGCAGTTACTCGAGGAACACTGAAGCTTTCTTT.

CDR3 sequence: CASIQTSGEWNEQFF. The CDR3 bases are TGCGCCAGCATTCAGACTAGCGGGGAATGGAATGAGCAGTTCTTC. This sequence joins TRBV5-1 and TRBJ2-1; 11 bases line up with TRBD2. The germline gives CDR1 SGHRS, CDR2 YFSETQ. Germline trimming cut 6 bases from V and 7 bases from J; bases unmatched to any gene: 9. This CDR3 has 15 amino acids.

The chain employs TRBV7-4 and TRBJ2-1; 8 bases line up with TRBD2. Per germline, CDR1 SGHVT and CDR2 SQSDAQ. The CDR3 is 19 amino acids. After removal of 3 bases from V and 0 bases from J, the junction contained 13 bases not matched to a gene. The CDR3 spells CASSFGRGTSRSSYNEQFF. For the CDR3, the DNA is TGTGCCAGCAGCTTTGGGAGAGGGACTAGTCGGAGCTCCTACAATGAGCAGTTCTTC.

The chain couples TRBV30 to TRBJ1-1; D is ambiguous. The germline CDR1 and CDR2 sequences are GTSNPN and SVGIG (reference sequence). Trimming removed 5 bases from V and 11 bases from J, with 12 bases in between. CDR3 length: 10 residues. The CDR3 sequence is CAWGGGSAFF. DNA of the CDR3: TGTGCCTGGGGTGGAGGGTCGGCTTTCTTT.

This chain's CDR3 is CASSLGTSGSYNEQFF. The CDR3 DNA sequence: TGTGCCAGCAGCTTAGGGACTAGCGGATCCTACAATGAGCAGTTCTTC. The V call is TRBV7-8, the J call TRBJ2-1; 10 bases are shared with TRBD2. V lost 1 base and J lost 1; bases outside the gene matches: 1. The CDR3 spans 16 residues. Germline lookup yields CDR1 SGHVS and CDR2 FQNEAQ.

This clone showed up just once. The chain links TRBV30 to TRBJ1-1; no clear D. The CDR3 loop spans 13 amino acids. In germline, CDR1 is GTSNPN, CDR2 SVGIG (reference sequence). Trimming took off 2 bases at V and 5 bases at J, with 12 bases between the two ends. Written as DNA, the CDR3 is TGTGCCTGGAGTCTGAAGGGAGTGACTGAAGCTTTCTTT. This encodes CAWSLKGVTEAFF.

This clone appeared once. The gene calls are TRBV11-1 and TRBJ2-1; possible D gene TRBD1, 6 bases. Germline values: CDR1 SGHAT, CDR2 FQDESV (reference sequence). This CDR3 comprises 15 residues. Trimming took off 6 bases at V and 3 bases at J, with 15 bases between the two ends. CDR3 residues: CASRQTGHFYNEQFF. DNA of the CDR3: TGTGCCAGCAGACAGACGGGACACTTCTACAATGAGCAGTTCTTC. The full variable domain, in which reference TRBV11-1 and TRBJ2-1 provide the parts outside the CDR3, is EAEVAQSPRYKITEKSQAVAFWCDPISGHATLYWYRQILGQGPELLVQFQDESVVDDSQLPKDRFSAERLKGVDSTLKIQPAELGDSAMYLCASRQTGHFYNEQFFGPGTRLTVL.

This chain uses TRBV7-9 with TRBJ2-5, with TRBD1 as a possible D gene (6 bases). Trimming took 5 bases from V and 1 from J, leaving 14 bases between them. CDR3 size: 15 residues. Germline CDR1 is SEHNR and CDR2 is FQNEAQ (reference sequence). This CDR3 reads CASSPGQTTQETQYF. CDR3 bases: TGTGCCAGCAGCCCCGGACAGACTACCCAAGAGACCCAGTACTTC.

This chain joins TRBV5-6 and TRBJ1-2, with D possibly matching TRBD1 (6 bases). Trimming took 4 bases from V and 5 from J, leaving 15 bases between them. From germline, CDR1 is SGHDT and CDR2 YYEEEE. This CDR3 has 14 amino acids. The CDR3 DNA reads TGTGCCAGCAGCCCCGGAGAGGGGGTTTATGGCTACACCTTC. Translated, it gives CASSPGEGVYGYTF.

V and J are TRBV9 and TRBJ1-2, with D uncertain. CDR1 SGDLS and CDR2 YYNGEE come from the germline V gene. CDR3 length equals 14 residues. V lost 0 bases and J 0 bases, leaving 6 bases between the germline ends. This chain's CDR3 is CASSVGLANYGYTF. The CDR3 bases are TGTGCCAGCAGCGTAGGTTTAGCTAACTATGGCTACACCTTC.

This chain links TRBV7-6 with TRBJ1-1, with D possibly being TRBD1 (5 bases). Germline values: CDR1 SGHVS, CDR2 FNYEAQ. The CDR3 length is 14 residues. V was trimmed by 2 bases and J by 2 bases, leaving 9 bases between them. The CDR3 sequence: CASSLIGGNTEAFF. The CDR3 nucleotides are TGTGCCAGCAGCTTAATCGGGGGAAACACTGAAGCTTTCTTT.

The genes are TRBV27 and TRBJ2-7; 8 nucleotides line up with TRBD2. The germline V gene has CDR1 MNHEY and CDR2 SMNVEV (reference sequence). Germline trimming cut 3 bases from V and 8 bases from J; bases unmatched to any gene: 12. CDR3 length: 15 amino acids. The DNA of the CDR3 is TGTGCCAGCAGTTTCGAGGGGACTAGGAAACGGCAGCAGTACTTC. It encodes CASSFEGTRKRQQYF.

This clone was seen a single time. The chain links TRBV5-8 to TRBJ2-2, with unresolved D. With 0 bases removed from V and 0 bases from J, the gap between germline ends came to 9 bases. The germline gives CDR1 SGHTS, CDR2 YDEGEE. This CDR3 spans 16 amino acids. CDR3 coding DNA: TGTGCCAGCAGCTTGGGCAGGCGCTCGAACACCGGGGAGCTGTTTTTT. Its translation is CASSLGRRSNTGELFF.

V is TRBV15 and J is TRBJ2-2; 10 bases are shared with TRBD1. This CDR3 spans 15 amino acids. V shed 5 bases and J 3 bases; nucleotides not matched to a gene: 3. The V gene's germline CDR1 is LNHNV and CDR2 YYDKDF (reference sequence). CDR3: CATSGGTGDTGELFF. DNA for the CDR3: TGTGCCACCAGCGGCGGGACAGGGGACACCGGGGAGCTGTTTTTT.

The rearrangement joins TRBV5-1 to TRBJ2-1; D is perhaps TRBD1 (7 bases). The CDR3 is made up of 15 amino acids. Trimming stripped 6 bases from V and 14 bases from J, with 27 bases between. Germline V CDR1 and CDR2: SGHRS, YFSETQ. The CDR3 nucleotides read TGCGCCAGCAACCCAGGGGGGCTGGAGGAGGTTTATAAGTTCTTC. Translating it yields CASNPGGLEEVYKFF.

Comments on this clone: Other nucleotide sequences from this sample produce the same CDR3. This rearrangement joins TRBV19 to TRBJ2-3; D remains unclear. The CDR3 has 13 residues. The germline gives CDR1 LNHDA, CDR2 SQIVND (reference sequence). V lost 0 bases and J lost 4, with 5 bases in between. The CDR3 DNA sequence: TGTGCCAGTAGTATAGAATTCGCAGATACGCAGTATTTT. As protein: CASSIEFADTQYF.

The CDR3 sequence: CASSEMTVSGNTIYF. The DNA for the CDR3 is TGTGCCAGCAGTGAAATGACAGTCTCTGGAAACACCATATATTTT. V usage is TRBV2 and J usage is TRBJ1-3, with TRBD1 as a possible D gene (5 bases). Trimming removed 2 bases from V and 0 bases from J, with 8 bases in between. The V gene's germline CDR1 is SNHLY and CDR2 FYNNEI. The CDR3 totals 15 residues.

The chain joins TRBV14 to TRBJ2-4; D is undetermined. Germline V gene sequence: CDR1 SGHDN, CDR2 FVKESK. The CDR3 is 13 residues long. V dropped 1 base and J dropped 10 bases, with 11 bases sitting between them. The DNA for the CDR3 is TGTGCCAGCAGCCAAGCCTACGAGGAGATTCAGTACTTC. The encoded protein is CASSQAYEEIQYF. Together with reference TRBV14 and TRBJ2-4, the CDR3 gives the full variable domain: EAGVTQFPSHSVIEKGQTVTLRCDPISGHDNLYWYRRVMGKEIKFLLHFVKESKQDESGMPNNRFLAERTGGTYSTLKVQPAELEDSGVYFCASSQAYEEIQYFGAGTRLSVL.